The 6 T cell receptor beta chains below were found in one sample sequenced in a study of T cell repertoires and HLA-DP antigens. Some clones are missing from TCRdb's copy, which holds only in-frame ones; the method was immunoSEQ multiplex PCR. The sample records some 120,000 clones, 80% to 95% being singletons. These receptors lack a known antigen. The sample taken for sequencing was CD4+ T cells from PBMCs. The source of these receptors is a young woman in good health and CMV-seronegative.

V and J are TRBV5-4 and TRBJ1-6; possible D gene TRBD1, 5 bases. Germline loops: CDR1 SGHNT, CDR2 YYREEE (reference sequence). The V end lost 2 bases, the J end lost 7 bases, and 10 bases lay between the germline ends. This CDR3 comprises 14 residues. CDR3 in amino acids: CASSFRDGNSPLHF. The CDR3 coding sequence is TGTGCCAGCAGCTTCCGGGACGGGAATTCACCCCTCCACTTT. Looking up the rest from reference TRBV5-4 and TRBJ1-6 gives the full variable domain: ETGVTQSPTHLIKTRGQQVTLRCSSQSGHNTVSWYQQALGQGPQFIFQYYREEENGRGNFPPRFSGLQFPNYSSELNVNALELDDSALYLCASSFRDGNSPLHFGNGTRLTVT.

The V and J genes are TRBV27 and TRBJ1-2; TRBD1 agrees at 8 bases. The CDR3 consists of 16 residues. Germline values: CDR1 MNHEY, CDR2 SMNVEV (reference sequence). Trimming at V came to 5 bases and at J to 4 bases, leaving 12 bases not matched to a gene. CDR3 amino acids: CASSPRAGGSGYGYTF. The CDR3 DNA sequence: TGTGCCAGCAGTCCAAGGGCAGGGGGCTCAGGCTATGGCTACACCTTC.

The rearrangement links TRBV13 to TRBJ2-5; 12 bases are a match to TRBD1. Germline values: CDR1 PRHDT, CDR2 FYEKMQ (reference sequence). This CDR3 comprises 24 residues. Unmatched junction bases numbered 34, after V lost 5 bases and J lost 6 bases. This CDR3 is CASSQLPPGQGAAGWGYYEKTQYF. CDR3 sequence (DNA): TGTGCCAGCAGCCAACTACCCCCGGGACAGGGGGCTGCCGGGTGGGGGTATTATGAGAAGACCCAGTACTTC.

The chain joins TRBV6-4 to TRBJ2-7; possible D gene TRBD1, 5 bases. The ends were cut back, 10 bases at V and 3 bases at J, with 13 bases in the middle. This CDR3 is 12 amino acids long. Germline V gene sequence: CDR1 MRHNA, CDR2 SNTAGT. CDR3: CATPDRCYEQYF. The CDR3, as DNA: TGTGCCACCCCAGACAGATGCTACGAGCAGTACTTC.

The chain carries TRBV19 and TRBJ1-1; D perhaps matches TRBD1 (6 bases). Germline-derived CDR1 and CDR2 are LNHDA and SQIVND (reference sequence). Trimming cost V 5 bases and J 8 bases, with 12 bases left between them. The CDR3 has 12 amino acids. Here the CDR3 reads CASSHLRGEAFF. The CDR3 nucleotides read TGTGCCAGTAGTCATCTCAGGGGCGAAGCTTTCTTT.

In DNA, the CDR3 is TGTGCCAGCAGCCCCCCTTGGATCGGCCCTACCGAGCAGTACTTC. It encodes CASSPPWIGPTEQYF. This chain uses TRBV28 with TRBJ2-7; no reliable D call. The CDR3 contains 15 residues. The germline V and J ends were trimmed by 6 bases and 6 bases, with 21 bases remaining between them. Germline loops: CDR1 MDHEN, CDR2 SYDVKM.